The 21 T cell receptor beta chains reported below all come from one sample, sequenced in a study of shared clonotypes between healthy human individuals. Assay: immunoSEQ multiplex PCR; the TCRdb copy retains only in-frame clones and omits some. The sample has about 480,000 clones, around 79% seen once. The sequencing sample was made of PBMCs. Receptors originate from a woman aged 40-49 years in good health. Some clones in this sample may be carry-over from other donors' samples.

The chain combines TRBV25-1 with TRBJ2-5; D might be TRBD1 (5 bases). The germline CDR1 and CDR2 sequences are MGHDK and SYGVNS. Trimming stripped 3 bases from V and 0 bases from J, with 8 bases between. The CDR3 runs 14 residues. CDR3 in amino acids: CASSETEYQETQYF. CDR3 sequence (DNA): TGTGCCAGCAGTGAGACAGAGTACCAAGAGACCCAGTACTTC.

The table lists this clone with a count of one. The chain combines TRBV19 with TRBJ1-2; 11 bases fit TRBD1. CDR3 length equals 16 residues. V gave up 4 bases and J gave up 3 bases; unmatched junction bases: 7. The germline CDR1 and CDR2 sequences are LNHDA and SQIVND (reference sequence). CDR3 sequence reads: CASSTSRTGGYYGYTF. CDR3 sequence (DNA): TGTGCCAGTAGTACTTCACGGACAGGGGGCTACTATGGCTACACCTTC. Filled out from reference TRBV19 and TRBJ1-2, the complete variable domain reads DGGITQSPKYLFRKEGQNVTLSCEQNLNHDAMYWYRQDPGQGLRLIYYSQIVNDFQKGDIAEGYSVSREKKESFPLTVTSAQKNPTAFYLCASSTSRTGGYYGYTFGSGTRLTVV.

The chain recombines TRBV28 with TRBJ2-5, with 11 bases that match TRBD2. V lost 2 bases to trimming and J lost 5 bases; unmatched junction nucleotides: 7. Germline loops: CDR1 MDHEN, CDR2 SYDVKM. The CDR3 is made up of 16 amino acids. The CDR3 nucleotides read TGTGCCAGCAGTTTAATACTAGCGGGAGTCGGGGAGACCCAGTACTTC. It yields the protein CASSLILAGVGETQYF. Combining the CDR3 with reference TRBV28 and TRBJ2-5 gives the whole variable domain DVKVTQSSRYLVKRTGEKVFLECVQDMDHENMFWYRQDPGLGLRLIYFSYDVKMKEKGDIPEGYSVSREKKERFSLILESASTNQTSMYLCASSLILAGVGETQYFGPGTRLLVL.

This clone came up a few times. The rearrangement joins TRBV4-2 to TRBJ1-1; D perhaps matches TRBD1 (5 bases). V was pared by 1 base and J by 0 bases, with 9 bases between. Germline V gives CDR1 LGHNA, CDR2 YNFKEQ. The CDR3 is 15 amino acids. CDR3 loop: CASSQAFRVNTEAFF. DNA for the CDR3: TGTGCCAGCAGCCAAGCGTTCAGGGTGAACACTGAAGCTTTCTTT.

The V and J genes are TRBV27 and TRBJ2-1; 10 nucleotides line up with TRBD2. The CDR3 extends over 17 amino acids. CDR1 and CDR2 from the germline V gene are MNHEY and SMNVEV (reference sequence). V lost 6 bases, J lost 0 bases, and 8 bases stayed unmatched. DNA for the CDR3: TGTGCCAGCAGCGGACTAGCGGTCCAGAGCTCCTACAATGAGCAGTTCTTC. Translated, it gives CASSGLAVQSSYNEQFF.

The rearrangement uses TRBV5-1 and TRBJ1-1; D might be TRBD1 (6 bases). The CDR3 extends over 15 amino acids. Trimming pared 3 bases from V and 4 bases from J, leaving 16 bases between. Germline CDR1 and CDR2: SGHRS and YFSETQ. CDR3 in DNA: TGCGCCAGCAGCTCGGGGGACAATCGCGGCACTGAAGCTTTCTTT. Translating it yields CASSSGDNRGTEAFF.

This clone has a handful of counts. This rearrangement joins TRBV5-1 to TRBJ1-2; 7 positions match TRBD1. CDR1 SGHRS and CDR2 YFSETQ come from the germline V gene. Germline trimming cut 0 bases from V and 5 bases from J; bases unmatched to any gene: 7. This CDR3 is 15 amino acids long. The CDR3 DNA follows: TGCGCCAGCAGCTTGGCAGGGGGATACGGTTATGGCTACACCTTC. Its translation is CASSLAGGYGYGYTF.

This clone has more than one count but fewer than ten. The V gene is TRBV6-5, the J gene TRBJ1-1; possible D gene TRBD1, 6 bases. This CDR3 is built from 13 residues. The V gene's germline CDR1 is MNHEY and CDR2 SVGAGI. Trimming stripped 4 bases from V and 3 bases from J, with 9 bases between. The CDR3 loop is CASSSHRDTEAFF. For the CDR3, the DNA is TGTGCCAGCAGTTCCCACAGGGACACTGAAGCTTTCTTT.

V gene TRBV29-1 combines with J gene TRBJ2-3; the D gene could be TRBD1 or TRBD2 (5 bases each). Germline assignment: CDR1 SQVTM and CDR2 ANQGSEA. With 6 bases removed from V and 2 bases from J, the gap between germline ends came to 15 bases. The length of the CDR3 is 14 residues. The CDR3 sequence is CSVARDLNTDTQYF. The CDR3 bases are TGCAGCGTGGCCCGGGACCTAAACACAGATACGCAGTATTTT.

The chain employs TRBV10-3 and TRBJ2-3; 9 bases are shared with TRBD1. This CDR3 has 14 residues. The V gene's germline CDR1 is ENHRY and CDR2 SYGVKD. Trimming at V came to 6 bases and at J to 5 bases, leaving 6 bases not matched to a gene. CDR3 amino acids: CAISKQGAGDTQYF. CDR3 in DNA: TGTGCCATCAGCAAACAGGGGGCGGGAGATACGCAGTATTTT.

The chain links TRBV6-5 to TRBJ2-5, with TRBD2 as a possible D gene (6 bases). Germline CDR1 is MNHEY and CDR2 is SVGAGI. The CDR3 has 11 residues. V shed 7 bases and J shed 11 bases, with 14 bases lying between them. The CDR3 spells CASTLGGEQYF. CDR3 DNA sequence: TGTGCCAGCACCCTGGGGGGAGAGCAGTACTTC.

The V gene is TRBV5-1, the J gene TRBJ2-1, with TRBD1 matching over 10 bases. CDR3 size: 15 residues. CDR1 is SGHRS, CDR2 YFSETQ, per germline. V lost 0 bases and J lost 8; bases outside the gene matches: 5. The CDR3, as DNA: TGCGCCAGCAGCTTGGAGGGACAGGGGTTCGATGAGCAGTTCTTC. This sequence encodes CASSLEGQGFDEQFF.

The rearrangement uses TRBV5-4 and TRBJ2-1, with 13 bases aligning to TRBD2. CDR1 and CDR2 from the germline V gene are SGHNT and YYREEE (reference sequence). The CDR3 totals 15 residues. V was clipped by 2 bases and J by 6 bases; unmatched bases: 2. The CDR3: CASSFGTSGINEQFF. CDR3 bases: TGTGCCAGCAGCTTTGGGACTAGCGGGATCAATGAGCAGTTCTTC.

This clone was seen a single time. This chain links TRBV9 with TRBJ2-6; 11 bases map to TRBD2. Trimming took 0 bases from V and 0 from J; bases not matched to a gene: 5. Looked up from germline, CDR1 is SGDLS and CDR2 is YYNGEE. This CDR3 has 19 amino acids. CDR3 amino acids: CASSVVDSGRASGANVLTF. CDR3 bases: TGTGCCAGCAGCGTAGTGGATAGCGGGAGGGCCTCTGGGGCCAACGTCCTGACTTTC.

This chain joins TRBV5-1 and TRBJ2-3; TRBD2 aligns across 7 bases. The CDR3 spans 14 residues. After removal of 0 bases from V and 4 bases from J, the junction contained 2 bases not matched to a gene. The germline gives CDR1 SGHRS, CDR2 YFSETQ. DNA of the CDR3: TGCGCCAGCAGCTTGGGCGGGAGTGCAGATACGCAGTATTTT. As protein: CASSLGGSADTQYF.

The chain uses TRBV19 and TRBJ2-3, with D maybe TRBD1 (5 bases). CDR1 and CDR2 (germline): LNHDA, SQIVND (reference sequence). V dropped 4 bases and J dropped 5 bases, with 7 bases sitting between them. The CDR3 sequence is 12 residues long. CDR3 bases: TGTGCCAGTAGTACAGACAGAGATACGCAGTATTTT. Its translation is CASSTDRDTQYF.

The chain is built from TRBV4-1 and TRBJ2-1; 8 bases align to TRBD2. V lost 1 base, J lost 6 bases, and 5 bases stayed unmatched. CDR3 length: 15 amino acids. CDR1 and CDR2 from the germline V gene are MGHRA and YSYEKL. In DNA form, the CDR3 reads TGCGCCAGCAGCCAAGTCGGACTAGCAGGCAATGAGCAGTTCTTC. Residues: CASSQVGLAGNEQFF.

The chain joins TRBV4-3 to TRBJ2-2; a weak D match, TRBD2 (5 bases). Germline CDR1 and CDR2: LGHNA and YSLEER. This CDR3 comprises 15 residues. V lost 1 base and J 6 bases, leaving 12 bases between the germline ends. The CDR3 coding sequence is TGCGCCAGCAGCCAAGGGCGGGCTTCGGCCGGGGAGCTGTTTTTT. It specifies CASSQGRASAGELFF.

The V call is TRBV2, the J call TRBJ2-1, with 10 bases lining up with TRBD1. Germline trimming cut 6 bases from V and 3 bases from J; bases unmatched to any gene: 5. CDR1 and CDR2 from the germline V gene are SNHLY and FYNNEI. The length of the CDR3 is 15 residues. The CDR3 spells CASRAGTGDYNEQFF. The CDR3 coding sequence is TGTGCCAGCAGAGCCGGGACAGGGGACTACAATGAGCAGTTCTTC.

The V call is TRBV21-1, the J call TRBJ2-1. TRBV21-1 has pseudogene status. The CDR3 totals 19 residues. CDR3 loop: CASSKGTYQRGTFYNEQFF. The CDR3 coding sequence is TGTGCCAGCAGCAAAGGGACTTATCAGAGGGGAACCTTCTACAATGAGCAGTTCTTC.

J is TRBJ1-1 and V is TRBV20-1; unclear D gene. The V end lost 3 bases, the J end lost 4 bases, and 6 bases lay between the germline ends. The CDR3 totals 11 residues. Germline loops: CDR1 DFQATT, CDR2 SNEGSKA (reference sequence). In DNA form, the CDR3 reads TGCAGTGCTAGTATGCGCACTGAAGCTTTCTTT. It codes for CSASMRTEAFF.